The 21 T cell receptor beta chains below all came from one sample that was sequenced in a study of blood T cell repertoires in COVID-19. TCRdb keeps only in-frame clones here, not all; method: immunoSEQ multiplex PCR. The sample has a few hundred thousand clones; 75% to 85% are singletons. Specimen: PBMCs or T cells enriched from blood (not recorded which). The receptors were gathered from a woman aged 40-49 years with acute COVID-19.

The V and J genes are TRBV30 and TRBJ1-1; D remains unclear. With 3 bases removed from V and 4 bases from J, the gap between germline ends came to 21 bases. This CDR3 is built from 16 residues. Per germline, CDR1 GTSNPN and CDR2 SVGIG (reference sequence). The DNA of the CDR3 is TGTGCCTGGAGGCCACCGGTACCCTTGGGCGCCACTGAAGCTTTCTTT. Encoded protein: CAWRPPVPLGATEAFF. The full variable domain, rest sourced from reference TRBV30 and TRBJ1-1, is SQTIHQWPATLVQPVGSPLSLECTVEGTSNPNLYWYRQAAGRGLQLLFYSVGIGQISSEVPQNLSASRPQDRQFILSSKKLLLSDSGFYLCAWRPPVPLGATEAFFGQGTRLTVV.

This clone came up a few times. The chain is built from TRBV6-5 and TRBJ1-6, with 9 bases matching TRBD1. The ends lost 10 bases at V and 9 bases at J; junction bases unmatched: 7. Germline lookup yields CDR1 MNHEY and CDR2 SVGAGI. CDR3 length: 13 amino acids. The DNA of the CDR3 is TGTGCCATCCTGGGACAGGGAAGTTCACCCCTCCACTTT. Its protein is CAILGQGSSPLHF.

The V gene is TRBV15, the J gene TRBJ1-2; D is ambiguous. Trimming removed 0 bases from V and 0 bases from J, with 14 bases in between. CDR3 length: 17 amino acids. CDR1 LNHNV and CDR2 YYDKDF come from the germline V gene (reference sequence). The CDR3 is CATSRDSGGESNYGYTF. The CDR3 region has the DNA TGTGCCACCAGCAGAGATTCAGGCGGGGAATCTAACTATGGCTACACCTTC.

Comments on this clone: The same CDR3 arises from other DNA sequences in this sample as well. The chain uses TRBV20-1 and TRBJ1-2; no definite D call. The V and J ends lost 7 bases and 3 bases respectively, with 9 bases between them. The CDR3 is 11 residues long. The germline CDR1 and CDR2 sequences are DFQATT and SNEGSKA (reference sequence). CDR3 in DNA: TGCAGTGGCAACGGAGACTATGGCTACACCTTC. Translation gives CSGNGDYGYTF.

V gene TRBV28 combines with J gene TRBJ2-5; TRBD2 matches at 8 bases. Germline V CDR1 and CDR2: MDHEN, SYDVKM. The CDR3 loop spans 15 amino acids. V lost 2 bases to trimming and J lost 5 bases; unmatched junction nucleotides: 7. In DNA, the CDR3 is TGTGCCAGCAGTTTAATGGCGGGAGGCGGGGAGACCCAGTACTTC. This translates into CASSLMAGGGETQYF.

This clone was picked up a small number of times. The chain couples TRBV7-9 to TRBJ1-1, with D unclear. V lost 4 bases, J lost 3 bases, and 9 bases lay in between. Germline V gene data show CDR1 as SEHNR and CDR2 as FQNEAQ (reference sequence). This CDR3 comprises 13 residues. Written as DNA, the CDR3 is TGTGCCAGCAGCTCGGCGGGGTACACTGAAGCTTTCTTT. It codes for CASSSAGYTEAFF.

This clone was counted a single time. This chain uses TRBV28 with TRBJ1-4, with TRBD1 as a possible D gene (5 bases). Germline CDR1 MDHEN, CDR2 SYDVKM. The CDR3 extends over 14 amino acids. V shed 6 bases and J shed 11 bases, with 19 bases lying between them. The DNA of the CDR3 is TGTGCCAGCAGCCCGGGGGGAGGCACCCCGAAACTGTTTTTT. Translated, it gives CASSPGGGTPKLFF.

The genes are TRBV9 and TRBJ2-1; TRBD1 is a possible D gene (6 bases). The germline gives CDR1 SGDLS, CDR2 YYNGEE. V was trimmed by 3 bases and J by 7 bases, leaving 17 bases between them. The CDR3 has 15 amino acids. The CDR3 nucleotides are TGTGCCAGCAGCGGGACAGTCCAATCGGGGAATGAGCAGTTCTTC. It yields the protein CASSGTVQSGNEQFF.

This clone was found a few times. CDR3 nucleotide sequence: TGTGCCAGCAGACAAAGCTATGGCTACACCTTC. Translated: CASRQSYGYTF. V gene TRBV6-5 combines with J gene TRBJ1-2; D unclear. The V end lost 6 bases, the J end lost 4 bases, and 6 bases lay between the germline ends. The CDR3 is 11 amino acids. The germline gives CDR1 MNHEY, CDR2 SVGAGI.

This chain connects TRBV6-1 to TRBJ1-6, with a weak D call TRBD1 (6 bases). The CDR3 contains 16 residues. Germline loops: CDR1 MNHNS, CDR2 SASEGT. V lost 2 bases, J lost 7 bases, and 15 bases lay in between. This CDR3 reads CASSEIWGPGNSPLHF. DNA of the CDR3: TGTGCCAGCAGTGAAATCTGGGGGCCTGGAAATTCACCCCTCCACTTT.

V is TRBV19 and J is TRBJ1-2; 7 positions match TRBD1. The germline gives CDR1 LNHDA, CDR2 SQIVND (reference sequence). V lost 5 bases to trimming and J lost 2 bases; unmatched junction nucleotides: 5. This CDR3 has 14 residues. The DNA of the CDR3 is TGTGCCAGTAGTGAGGGACAGCTCAACTATGGCTACACCTTC. Encoded protein: CASSEGQLNYGYTF.

This clone was observed a few times. The J gene is TRBJ1-4, the V gene TRBV11-2; D call uncertain. Germline-derived CDR1 and CDR2 are SGHAT and FQNNGV. V was pared by 4 bases and J by 7 bases, with 16 bases between. This CDR3 is built from 15 residues. CDR3 DNA: TGTGCCAGCAGCTCAGTTAGAGGAGGGTTTGAAAAACTGTTTTTT. This encodes CASSSVRGGFEKLFF.

This chain uses TRBV14 with TRBJ2-2; perhaps TRBD2 as D (6 bases). CDR1 and CDR2 (germline): SGHDN, FVKESK. V gave up 0 bases and J gave up 1 base, with 12 bases separating them. The CDR3 covers 17 residues. The CDR3 spells CASSQDFTSQNTGELFF. The CDR3 nucleotides read TGTGCCAGCAGCCAAGACTTCACTAGCCAGAACACCGGGGAGCTGTTTTTT.

V is TRBV27 and J is TRBJ2-5; tentative D call: TRBD2 (6 bases). CDR3 size: 15 residues. CDR1 MNHEY and CDR2 SMNVEV come from the germline V gene (reference sequence). V lost 4 bases to trimming and J lost 4 bases, with 16 bases between them. CDR3 region: CASSWGLGTRETQYF. For the CDR3, the DNA is TGTGCCAGCAGTTGGGGCCTGGGGACTCGAGAGACCCAGTACTTC.

The V gene is TRBV7-2, the J gene TRBJ2-1; 9 nucleotides align to TRBD1. V lost 5 bases to trimming and J lost 8 bases; unmatched junction nucleotides: 19. The CDR3 has 18 residues. The germline CDR1 and CDR2 sequences are SGHTA and FQGNSA. CDR3 amino acids: CASSRYPTGTGFIDEQFF. CDR3 in DNA: TGTGCCAGCAGCAGATACCCGACCGGGACAGGGTTTATCGATGAGCAGTTCTTC.

The chain couples TRBV4-2 to TRBJ2-2; 7 bases are a match to TRBD1. The J segment lost 5 bases and the V segment lost 1 base, leaving 10 bases of the junction unmatched. The CDR3 totals 17 residues. Germline CDR1 reads LGHNA; CDR2 reads YNFKEQ. The CDR3 region is CASSQAGQVEGTGELFF. CDR3 DNA: TGTGCCAGCAGCCAAGCTGGACAGGTGGAAGGGACCGGGGAGCTGTTTTTT.

The gene calls are TRBV19 and TRBJ2-2; D gene unclear. Germline loops: CDR1 LNHDA, CDR2 SQIVND (reference sequence). V was cut by 7 bases and J by 0 bases, with 15 bases left in between. The CDR3 totals 16 residues. CDR3 bases: TGTGCCAGTACTGTGACATCCTCAGCGAACACCGGGGAGCTGTTTTTT. As protein: CASTVTSSANTGELFF. The variable domain in full, with the rest retrieved from reference TRBV19 and TRBJ2-2, is DGGITQSPKYLFRKEGQNVTLSCEQNLNHDAMYWYRQDPGQGLRLIYYSQIVNDFQKGDIAEGYSVSREKKESFPLTVTSAQKNPTAFYLCASTVTSSANTGELFFGEGSRLTVL.

In its sample, this clone was seen once. An end of the junction does not agree with germline; a read error may underlie this. V and J are TRBV28 and TRBJ2-2, with 9 bases lining up with TRBD1. Germline CDR1 and CDR2: MDHEN and SYDVKM. CDR3 length equals 17 residues. The CDR3 nucleotides read TGTGCCAGTAGTTCCCCGGGGGACAGGGCGAACACCGGGGAGCTGTTTTTT. Its translation is CASSSPGDRANTGELFF.

The gene calls are TRBV4-1 and TRBJ1-1, with D hard to call. The germline V gene has CDR1 MGHRA and CDR2 YSYEKL. V was clipped by 1 base and J by 0 bases, with 9 bases between them. CDR3 size: 15 residues. As DNA, the CDR3 is TGCGCCAGCAGCCAAGGGCCTACAGTGAACACTGAAGCTTTCTTT. This translates into CASSQGPTVNTEAFF.

The chain carries TRBV27 and TRBJ2-7; maybe TRBD1 (6 bases). CDR1 is MNHEY and CDR2 is SMNVEV in the germline V gene (reference sequence). The CDR3 length is 13 residues. Trimming pared 4 bases from V and 3 bases from J, leaving 10 bases between. CDR3 nucleotides: TGTGCCAGCAGTTCGAGCAGGGGCTACGAGCAGTACTTC. Its translation: CASSSSRGYEQYF.

The CDR3 DNA reads as TGTGCCAGCAGCCCCGGAAGGGGCTATGGCTACACCTTC. This sequence encodes CASSPGRGYGYTF. The chain couples TRBV12-3 or TRBV12-4 to TRBJ1-2; weak D call: TRBD1 (5 bases). This CDR3 region has 13 residues. V dropped 6 bases and J dropped 4 bases, with 12 bases sitting between them.